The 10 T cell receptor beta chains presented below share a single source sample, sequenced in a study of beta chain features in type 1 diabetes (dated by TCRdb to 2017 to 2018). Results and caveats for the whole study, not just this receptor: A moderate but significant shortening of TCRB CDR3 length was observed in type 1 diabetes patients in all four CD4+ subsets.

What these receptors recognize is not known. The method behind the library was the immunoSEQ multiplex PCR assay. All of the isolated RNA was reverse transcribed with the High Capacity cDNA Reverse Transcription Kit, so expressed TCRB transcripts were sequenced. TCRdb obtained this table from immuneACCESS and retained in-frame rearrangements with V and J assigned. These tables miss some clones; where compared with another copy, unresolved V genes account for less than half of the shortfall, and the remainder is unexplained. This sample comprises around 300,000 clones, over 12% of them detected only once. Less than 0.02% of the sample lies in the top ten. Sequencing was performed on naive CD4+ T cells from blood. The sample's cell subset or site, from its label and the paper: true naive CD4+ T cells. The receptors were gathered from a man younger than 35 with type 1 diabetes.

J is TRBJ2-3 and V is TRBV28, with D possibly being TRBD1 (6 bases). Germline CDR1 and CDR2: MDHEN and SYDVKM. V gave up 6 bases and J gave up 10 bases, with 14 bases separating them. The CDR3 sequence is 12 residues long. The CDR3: CASRSRTVAQYF. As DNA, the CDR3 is TGTGCCAGCAGATCCCGGACAGTCGCGCAGTATTTT.

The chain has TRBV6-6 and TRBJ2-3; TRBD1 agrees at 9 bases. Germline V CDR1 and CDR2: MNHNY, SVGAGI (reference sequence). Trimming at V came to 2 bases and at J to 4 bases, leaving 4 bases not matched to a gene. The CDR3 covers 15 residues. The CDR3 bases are TGTGCCAGCAGTTACCCGGACAGGGGAGCAGATACGCAGTATTTT. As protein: CASSYPDRGADTQYF.

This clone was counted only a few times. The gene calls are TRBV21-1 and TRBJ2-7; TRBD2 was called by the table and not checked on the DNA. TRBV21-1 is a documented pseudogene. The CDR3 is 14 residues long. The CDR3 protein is CASSPHGLRFSLYF. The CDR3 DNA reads TGTGCCAGCAGCCCCCACGGACTGCGCTTTAGTCTGTACTTC.

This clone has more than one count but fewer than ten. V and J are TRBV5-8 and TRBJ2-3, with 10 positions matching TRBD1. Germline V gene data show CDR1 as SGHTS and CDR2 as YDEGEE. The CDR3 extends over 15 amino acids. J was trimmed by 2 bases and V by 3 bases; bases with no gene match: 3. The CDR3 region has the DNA TGTGCCAGCAGCTCCGGGACAGGGGCCACAGATACGCAGTATTTT. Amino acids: CASSSGTGATDTQYF.

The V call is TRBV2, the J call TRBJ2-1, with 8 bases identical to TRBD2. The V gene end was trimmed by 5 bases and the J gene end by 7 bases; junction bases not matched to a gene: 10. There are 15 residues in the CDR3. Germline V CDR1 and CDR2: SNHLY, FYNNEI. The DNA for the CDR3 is TGTGCCAGCAGTCACGGGGGGGTCGGGATTAATGAGCAGTTCTTC. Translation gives CASSHGGVGINEQFF.

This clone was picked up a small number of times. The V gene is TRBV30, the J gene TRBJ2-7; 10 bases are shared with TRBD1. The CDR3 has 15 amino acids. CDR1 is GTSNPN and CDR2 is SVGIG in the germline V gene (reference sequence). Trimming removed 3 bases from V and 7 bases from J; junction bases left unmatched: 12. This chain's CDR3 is CAWRAPGQGLSEQYF. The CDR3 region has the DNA TGTGCCTGGAGAGCGCCGGGACAGGGGCTAAGTGAGCAGTACTTC. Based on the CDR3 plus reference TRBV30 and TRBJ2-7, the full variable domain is SQTIHQWPATLVQPVGSPLSLECTVEGTSNPNLYWYRQAAGRGLQLLFYSVGIGQISSEVPQNLSASRPQDRQFILSSKKLLLSDSGFYLCAWRAPGQGLSEQYFGPGTRLTVT.

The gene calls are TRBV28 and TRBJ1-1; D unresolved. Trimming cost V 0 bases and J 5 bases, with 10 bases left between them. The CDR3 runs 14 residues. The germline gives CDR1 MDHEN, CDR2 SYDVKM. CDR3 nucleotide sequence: TGTGCCAGCAGTTTATGGGAAAGGAGGACTGAAGCTTTCTTT. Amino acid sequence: CASSLWERRTEAFF.

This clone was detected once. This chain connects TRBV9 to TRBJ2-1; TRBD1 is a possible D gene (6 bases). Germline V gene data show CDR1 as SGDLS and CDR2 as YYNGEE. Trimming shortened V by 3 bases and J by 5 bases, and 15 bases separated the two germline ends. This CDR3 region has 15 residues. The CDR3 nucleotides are TGTGCCAGCAGCGGGACAGAGTTCAATAACAATGAGCAGTTCTTC. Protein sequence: CASSGTEFNNNEQFF.

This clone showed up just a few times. This CDR3 reads CASEVGDTQYF. CDR3 nucleotide sequence: TGTGCCAGTGAGGTTGGGGATACGCAGTATTTT. The chain combines TRBV7-9 with TRBJ2-3; D gene ambiguous. The CDR3 has 11 residues. CDR1 and CDR2 from the germline V gene are SEHNR and FQNEAQ (reference sequence). The V gene lost 9 bases and the J gene lost 6 bases, with 10 bases spanning the gap.

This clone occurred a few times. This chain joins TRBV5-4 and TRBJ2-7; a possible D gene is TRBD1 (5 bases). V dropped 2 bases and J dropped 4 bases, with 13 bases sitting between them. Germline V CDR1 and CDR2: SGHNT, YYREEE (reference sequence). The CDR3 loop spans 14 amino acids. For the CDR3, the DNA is TGTGCCAGCAGCTTAAGGGGCACAAATTACGAGCAGTACTTC. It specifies CASSLRGTNYEQYF.